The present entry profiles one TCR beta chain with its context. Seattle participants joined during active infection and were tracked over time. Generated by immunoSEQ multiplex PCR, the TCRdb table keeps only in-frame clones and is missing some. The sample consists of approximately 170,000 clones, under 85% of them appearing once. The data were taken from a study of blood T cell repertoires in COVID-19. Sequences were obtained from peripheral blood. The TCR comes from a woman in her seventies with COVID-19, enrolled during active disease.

The CDR3: CASSGQGFSSETQYF. The CDR3 DNA is TGTGCCAGCAGCGGCCAGGGGTTTAGTTCGGAGACCCAGTACTTC. The rearrangement joins TRBV9 to TRBJ2-5; a weak D match, TRBD1 (6 bases). Germline CDR1 and CDR2: SGDLS and YYNGEE. Trimming removed 3 bases from V and 5 bases from J, with 17 bases in between. The CDR3 extends over 15 amino acids.